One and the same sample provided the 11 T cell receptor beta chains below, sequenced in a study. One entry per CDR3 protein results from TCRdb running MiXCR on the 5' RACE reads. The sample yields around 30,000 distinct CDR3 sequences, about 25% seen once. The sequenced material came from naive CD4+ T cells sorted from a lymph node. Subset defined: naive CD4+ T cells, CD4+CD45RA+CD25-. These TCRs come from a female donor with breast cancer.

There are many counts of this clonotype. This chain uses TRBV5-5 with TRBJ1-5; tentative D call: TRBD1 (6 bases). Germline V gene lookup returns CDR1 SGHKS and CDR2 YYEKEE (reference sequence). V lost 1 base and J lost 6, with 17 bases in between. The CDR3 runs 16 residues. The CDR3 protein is CASSLSPGADVQPQHF. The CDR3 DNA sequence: TGTGCCAGCAGCTTGAGCCCAGGGGCGGATGTTCAGCCCCAGCATTTT. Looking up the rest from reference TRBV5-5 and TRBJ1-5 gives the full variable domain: DAGVTQSPTHLIKTRGQQVTLRCSPISGHKSVSWYQQVLGQGPQFIFQYYEKEERGRGNFPDRFSARQFPNYSSELNVNALLLGDSALYLCASSLSPGADVQPQHFGDGTRLSIL.

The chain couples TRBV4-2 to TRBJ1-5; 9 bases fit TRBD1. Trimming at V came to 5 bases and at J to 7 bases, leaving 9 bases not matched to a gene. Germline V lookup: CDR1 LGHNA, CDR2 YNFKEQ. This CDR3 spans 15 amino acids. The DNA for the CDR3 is TGTGCCAGCAGCGCCCAAACAGGGGGCGCCCAGCCCCAGCATTTT. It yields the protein CASSAQTGGAQPQHF.

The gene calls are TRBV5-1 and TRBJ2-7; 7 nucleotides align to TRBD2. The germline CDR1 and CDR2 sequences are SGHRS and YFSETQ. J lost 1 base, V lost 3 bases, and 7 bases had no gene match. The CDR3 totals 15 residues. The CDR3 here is CASSSGTIPSYEQYF. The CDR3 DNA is TGCGCCAGCAGCTCCGGGACTATACCTTCCTACGAGCAGTACTTC.

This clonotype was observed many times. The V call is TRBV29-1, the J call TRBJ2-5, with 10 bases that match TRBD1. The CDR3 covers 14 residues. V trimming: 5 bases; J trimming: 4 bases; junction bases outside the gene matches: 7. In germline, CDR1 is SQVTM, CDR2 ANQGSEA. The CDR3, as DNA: TGCAGCGTTCTTGACAGGGGGCTCCGAGAGACCCAGTACTTC. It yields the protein CSVLDRGLRETQYF.

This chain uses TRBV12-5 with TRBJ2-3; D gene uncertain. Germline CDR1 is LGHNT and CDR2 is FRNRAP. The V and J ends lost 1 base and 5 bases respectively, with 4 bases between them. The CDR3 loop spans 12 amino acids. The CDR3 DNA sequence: TGTGCTAGTGGTTTGGATCTAGATACGCAGTATTTT. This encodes CASGLDLDTQYF.

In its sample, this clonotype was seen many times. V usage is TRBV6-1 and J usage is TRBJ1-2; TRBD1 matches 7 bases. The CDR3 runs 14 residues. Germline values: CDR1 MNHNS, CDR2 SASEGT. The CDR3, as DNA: TGTGTTTCGGCAGGGGGAGGCTCTCTGAGTCGCTACACCTTC. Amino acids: CVSAGGGSLSRYTF.

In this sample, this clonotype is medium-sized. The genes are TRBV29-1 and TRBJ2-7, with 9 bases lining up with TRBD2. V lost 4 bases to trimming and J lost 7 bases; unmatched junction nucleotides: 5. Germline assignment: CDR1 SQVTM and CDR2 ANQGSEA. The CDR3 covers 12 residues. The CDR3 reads CSVGSGSGEQYF. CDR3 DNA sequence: TGCAGCGTTGGTAGCGGGAGCGGGGAGCAGTACTTC.

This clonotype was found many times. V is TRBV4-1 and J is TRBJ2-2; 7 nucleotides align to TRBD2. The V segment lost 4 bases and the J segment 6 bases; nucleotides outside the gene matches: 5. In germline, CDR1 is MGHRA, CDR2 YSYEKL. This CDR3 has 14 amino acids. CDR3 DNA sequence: TGCGCCAGCAGCCGATGGGGGGGGTCCGGGGAGCTGTTTTTT. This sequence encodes CASSRWGGSGELFF.

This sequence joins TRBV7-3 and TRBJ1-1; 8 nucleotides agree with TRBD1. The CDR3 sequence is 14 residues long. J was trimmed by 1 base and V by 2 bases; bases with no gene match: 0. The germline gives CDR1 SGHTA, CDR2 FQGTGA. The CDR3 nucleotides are TGTGCCAGCAGCTTAGACAGGGGGAACACTGAAGCTTTCTTT. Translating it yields CASSLDRGNTEAFF. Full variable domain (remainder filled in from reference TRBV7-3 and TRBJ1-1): GAGVSQTPSNKVTEKGKYVELRCDPISGHTALYWYRQSLGQGPEFLIYFQGTGAADDSGLPNDRFFAVRPEGSVSTLKIQRTERGDSAVYLCASSLDRGNTEAFFGQGTRLTVV.

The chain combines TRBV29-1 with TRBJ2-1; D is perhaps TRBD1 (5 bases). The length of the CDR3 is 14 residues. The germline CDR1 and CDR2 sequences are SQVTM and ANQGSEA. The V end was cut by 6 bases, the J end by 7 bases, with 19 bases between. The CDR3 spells CSVRRGRSPNEQFF. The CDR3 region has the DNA TGCAGCGTGAGAAGGGGTAGGTCGCCAAATGAGCAGTTCTTC.

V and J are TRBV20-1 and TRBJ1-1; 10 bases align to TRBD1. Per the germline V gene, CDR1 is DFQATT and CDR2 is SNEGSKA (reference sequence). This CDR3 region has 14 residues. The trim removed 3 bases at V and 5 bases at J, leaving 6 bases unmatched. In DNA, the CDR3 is TGCAGTGCTAGGGAGACAGGGGGCAATACTGAAGCTTTCTTT. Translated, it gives CSARETGGNTEAFF.